This T cell receptor (beta chain) derives from a study of response to subunit inactivated influenza vaccine. CDR3 length: 17 amino acids. Germline CDR1 MGHRA, CDR2 YSYEKL. V shed 7 bases, J shed 5 bases, and the junction held 16 bases outside the gene matches. Comment on this clonotype: Its target is not known.

TCRdb recomputed calls from the RT-PCR reads with MiXCR, one row per CDR3 protein. The profile shows hundreds of thousands of distinct CDR3 sequences, about a sixth of them singletons. Broader study findings: It was suggested by the authors that few new T cells are recruited by each seasonal influenza vaccination.

The sequencing here drew on PBMCs from blood, taken roughly 12 days after vaccination. The TCR sequence derives from a man aged 50 to 59 who received an inactivated influenza vaccine. The V gene is TRBV4-1, the J gene TRBJ1-1, with TRBD1 identical over 10 bases. Here the CDR3 reads CASTLSGTGASGTEAFF. Written as DNA, the CDR3 is TGCGCCAGCACCCTATCCGGGACAGGGGCTTCGGGGACTGAAGCTTTCTTT.